This T cell receptor (beta chain) was sequenced for a study of cytomegalovirus exposure and HLA in healthy donors. Looking at the study overall: Unique TCRs from HLA-typed donors, about 85 million of them, were held in an early data release.

The CDR3 is 15 residues long. CDR1 and CDR2 from the germline V gene are MNHNS and SASEGT. V lost 2 bases and J lost 3, with 13 bases in between. The PCR had 60 Vbeta and 13 Jbeta primers. Produced via immunoSEQ multiplex PCR; TCRdb's table is partial and in-frame only. The sample contains 100,000 to 150,000 clones, 81% of which appear only once. This chain joins TRBV6-1 and TRBJ1-2, with D hard to call. The sequence was collected from a man younger than 35 in good health and CMV-seronegative. The specimen sequenced was PBMCs. The CDR3, as DNA: TGTGCCAGCAGTGAATCGTTTGGGAGCTACTATGGCTACACCTTC. It yields the protein CASSESFGSYYGYTF.